This TCR beta chain was sequenced during a study of control samples from healthy donors and cancer patients. The CDR3 is 15 residues long. Germline V gene data show CDR1 as ENHRY and CDR2 as SYGVKD. Trimming pared 6 bases from V and 6 bases from J, leaving 17 bases between. Data came from immunoSEQ multiplex PCR; TCRdb stores just in-frame clones and leaves some out. The data hold under 450,000 clones, with 80% to 95% observed a single time. J is TRBJ2-2 and V is TRBV10-3, with D possibly TRBD2 on 5 matching bases. The sequence came from a man aged 35-49 years with head and neck cancer. Sequencing used PBMCs. This CDR3 reads CAIRPDFSLAGELFF. In DNA form, the CDR3 reads TGTGCCATCAGGCCGGACTTCTCGCTGGCCGGGGAGCTGTTTTTT.